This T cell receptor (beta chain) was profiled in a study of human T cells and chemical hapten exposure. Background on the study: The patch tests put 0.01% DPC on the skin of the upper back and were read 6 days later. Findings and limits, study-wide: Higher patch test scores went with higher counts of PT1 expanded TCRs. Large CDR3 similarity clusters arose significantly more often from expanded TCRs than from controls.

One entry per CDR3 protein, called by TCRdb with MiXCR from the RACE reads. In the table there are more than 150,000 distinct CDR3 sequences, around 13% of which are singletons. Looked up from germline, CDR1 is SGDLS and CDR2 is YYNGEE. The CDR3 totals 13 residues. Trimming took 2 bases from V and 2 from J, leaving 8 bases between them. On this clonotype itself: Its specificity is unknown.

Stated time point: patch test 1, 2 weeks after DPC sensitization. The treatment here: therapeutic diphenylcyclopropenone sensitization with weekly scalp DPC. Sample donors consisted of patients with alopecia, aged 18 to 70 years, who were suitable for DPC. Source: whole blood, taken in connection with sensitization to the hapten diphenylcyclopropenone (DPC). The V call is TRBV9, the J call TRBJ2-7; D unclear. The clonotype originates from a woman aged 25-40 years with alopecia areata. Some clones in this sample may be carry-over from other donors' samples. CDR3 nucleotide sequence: TGTGCCAGCAGCGTCGACCCAGCCTACGAGCAGTACTTC. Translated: CASSVDPAYEQYF.